This record looks at one T cell receptor beta chain sequence and its context. The sample belongs to a study of T cell responses to AZD1222 COVID-19 vaccine. Per the germline V gene, CDR1 is MNHEY and CDR2 is SMNVEV (reference sequence). The CDR3 consists of 12 residues. J gave up 5 bases and V 6 bases, and 3 bases lay outside the gene matches. The repertoire was sequenced with immunoSEQ multiplex PCR; TCRdb's copy has only in-frame clones and lacks some. The data hold fewer than 150,000 clones, with over 65% observed a single time. This receptor was identified in an adult in good health. Specimen: peripheral blood, collected on day 0 of AZD1222 vaccination. The chain employs TRBV27 and TRBJ1-2; 7 bases are shared with TRBD1. CDR3 coding DNA: TGTGCCAGCAGACAGGGGTTATATGGCTACACCTTC. Its translation: CASRQGLYGYTF.